The next 30 T cell receptor beta chains were all read from a single sample in a study of blood T cell repertoires in COVID-19. The protocol was immunoSEQ multiplex PCR, while the TCRdb copy is restricted to in-frame clones and leaves out a portion. The data show about 200,000 clones, just under 90% seen once. Sequencing was performed on peripheral blood. Receptors were obtained from a man between 60 and 75 years old who had recovered from COVID-19.

V is TRBV18 and J is TRBJ1-6; perhaps TRBD1 as D (6 bases). Germline loops: CDR1 KGHSH, CDR2 LQKENI. Trimming shortened V by 0 bases and J by 5 bases, and 8 bases separated the two germline ends. This CDR3 has 15 residues. The CDR3, as DNA: TGTGCCAGCTCACCACCAACAGGGAATAATTCACCCCTCCACTTT. Its translation is CASSPPTGNNSPLHF.

This chain uses TRBV19 with TRBJ2-3, with 7 positions matching TRBD1. The CDR3 sequence is 16 residues long. V shed 5 bases, J shed 5 bases, and the junction held 13 bases outside the gene matches. The germline V gene encodes CDR1 LNHDA and CDR2 SQIVND (reference sequence). In DNA, the CDR3 is TGTGCCAGTAGTTCCGGACGCGGACAGGCAGGAGATACGCAGTATTTT. Translated: CASSSGRGQAGDTQYF. Filled out from reference TRBV19 and TRBJ2-3, the complete variable domain reads DGGITQSPKYLFRKEGQNVTLSCEQNLNHDAMYWYRQDPGQGLRLIYYSQIVNDFQKGDIAEGYSVSREKKESFPLTVTSAQKNPTAFYLCASSSGRGQAGDTQYFGPGTRLTVL.

The V call is TRBV19, the J call TRBJ2-4, with 7 bases aligning to TRBD2. The V segment lost 10 bases and the J segment 0 bases; nucleotides outside the gene matches: 12. The CDR3 runs to 16 residues. From germline, CDR1 is LNHDA and CDR2 SQIVND (reference sequence). The CDR3 nucleotides read TGTGCCACCTCAACGGGGGGAAAGATAGCCAAAAACATTCAGTACTTC. It is translated as CATSTGGKIAKNIQYF.

V is TRBV5-1 and J is TRBJ2-5; D not certain. V was cut by 5 bases and J by 3 bases, with 17 bases left in between. The CDR3 extends over 15 amino acids. The germline gives CDR1 SGHRS, CDR2 YFSETQ. The CDR3 here is CASSISATGKETQYF. DNA for the CDR3: TGCGCCAGCAGTATATCCGCGACGGGTAAAGAGACCCAGTACTTC.

The rearrangement uses TRBV28 and TRBJ1-1, with D unresolved. Trimming took off 2 bases at V and 1 base at J, with 8 bases between the two ends. Germline V gene sequence: CDR1 MDHEN, CDR2 SYDVKM. CDR3 length: 14 amino acids. CDR3 DNA: TGTGCCAGCAGTTTACCCAGAACGAACACTGAAGCTTTCTTT. It is translated as CASSLPRTNTEAFF.

The V and J genes are TRBV5-1 and TRBJ2-7; TRBD1 aligns across 9 bases. CDR1 and CDR2 from the germline V gene are SGHRS and YFSETQ. This CDR3 is 15 amino acids long. The V gene end was trimmed by 5 bases and the J gene end by 6 bases; junction bases not matched to a gene: 12. CDR3 amino acids: CASRRETGGEGEQYF. Written as DNA, the CDR3 is TGCGCCAGCAGACGAGAAACAGGGGGCGAAGGCGAGCAGTACTTC.

This clone was recorded many times. This chain connects TRBV11-2 to TRBJ1-3; maybe TRBD1 (5 bases). The CDR3 runs to 12 residues. The V end lost 5 bases, the J end lost 4 bases, and 6 bases lay between the germline ends. Germline V gene data show CDR1 as SGHAT and CDR2 as FQNNGV. DNA of the CDR3: TGTGCCAGCAGCAGGGGAGGAAACACCATATATTTT. Encoded protein: CASSRGGNTIYF.

The chain recombines TRBV7-2 with TRBJ2-3, with a tentative D call TRBD1 (5 bases). CDR1 is SGHTA, CDR2 FQGNSA, per germline. Trimming shortened V by 0 bases and J by 8 bases, and 24 bases separated the two germline ends. The CDR3 is 18 amino acids. The CDR3 reads CASSLALRQPGASGTQYF. The CDR3 coding sequence is TGTGCCAGCAGCTTAGCGCTCAGACAGCCGGGCGCTTCTGGTACGCAGTATTTT.

The V gene is TRBV12-5, the J gene TRBJ2-1; D may be TRBD2 (5 bases). CDR3 length: 16 amino acids. From germline, CDR1 is LGHNT and CDR2 FRNRAP. Between the trimmed V and J ends, which lost 5 bases and 9 bases, there was a span of 23 bases. CDR3 sequence (DNA): TGTGCTAGTGGTCCCCGGAACAAGGAGGATAGTGGTGAGCAGTTCTTC. It specifies CASGPRNKEDSGEQFF.

The chain links TRBV7-9 to TRBJ1-2; no clear D. Germline CDR1 is SEHNR and CDR2 is FQNEAQ (reference sequence). The length of the CDR3 is 13 residues. The V end lost 10 bases, the J end lost 2 bases, and 14 bases lay between the germline ends. Written as DNA, the CDR3 is TGTGCCACCTCTCGGGTCGAGAACTATGGCTACACCTTC. Translated, it gives CATSRVENYGYTF.

This chain connects TRBV10-3 to TRBJ1-2; 7 nucleotides match TRBD1. The germline V gene encodes CDR1 ENHRY and CDR2 SYGVKD. The V segment lost 2 bases and the J segment 0 bases; nucleotides outside the gene matches: 3. This CDR3 spans 15 amino acids. The DNA of the CDR3 is TGTGCCATCAGTGAGGGGGACAGAGCTAACTATGGCTACACCTTC. Translation: CAISEGDRANYGYTF.

The gene calls are TRBV27 and TRBJ2-7, with 10 bases identical to TRBD1. Germline V gene sequence: CDR1 MNHEY, CDR2 SMNVEV (reference sequence). The J segment lost 3 bases and the V segment lost 6 bases, leaving 8 bases of the junction unmatched. The CDR3 contains 15 residues. CDR3 DNA: TGTGCCAGCAGGCCACTAGACAGGGGGCTCTACGAGCAGTACTTC. Amino acid sequence: CASRPLDRGLYEQYF.

V usage is TRBV2 and J usage is TRBJ1-1; 8 nucleotides line up with TRBD1. The CDR3 loop spans 14 amino acids. With V trimmed by 4 bases and J by 2 bases, 3 bases remained unmatched. Germline CDR1 and CDR2: SNHLY and FYNNEI. For the CDR3, the DNA is TGTGCCAGCAGTGCAGGGGGCTACAACACTGAAGCTTTCTTT. Its protein product is CASSAGGYNTEAFF.

This sequence joins TRBV3-1 (or the pseudogene TRBV3-2) and TRBJ2-1; 10 bases fit TRBD2. Losses at the gene ends were 3 bases for V and 0 bases for J; bases not matched to a gene: 5. Germline loops: CDR1 LGHDT, CDR2 YNNKEL (reference sequence). The CDR3 totals 17 residues. CDR3 in DNA: TGTGCCAGCAGCCATCATAGCGGGGGGATCTCCTACAATGAGCAGTTCTTC. As protein: CASSHHSGGISYNEQFF.

This chain joins TRBV28 and TRBJ1-2; 7 bases fit TRBD1. The J segment lost 3 bases and the V segment lost 5 bases, leaving 12 bases of the junction unmatched. Germline assignment: CDR1 MDHEN and CDR2 SYDVKM. The CDR3 is 16 residues long. This CDR3 is CASSRQDRQADYGYTF. The CDR3 DNA reads as TGTGCCAGCAGTCGACAGGACAGGCAAGCCGACTATGGCTACACCTTC.

The gene calls are TRBV19 and TRBJ1-1; D may be TRBD1 (5 bases). V was pared by 3 bases and J by 3 bases, with 14 bases between. This CDR3 has 15 residues. The V gene's germline CDR1 is LNHDA and CDR2 SQIVND (reference sequence). CDR3 loop: CASSINSAGDTEAFF. The CDR3 bases are TGTGCCAGTAGTATTAATTCGGCGGGGGACACTGAAGCTTTCTTT.

The V call is TRBV30, the J call TRBJ1-2, with 7 bases aligning to TRBD1. V lost 2 bases to trimming and J lost 13 bases; unmatched junction nucleotides: 10. Germline CDR1 reads GTSNPN; CDR2 reads SVGIG (reference sequence). The CDR3 runs to 12 residues. Written as DNA, the CDR3 is TGTGCCTGGAGTCAGACAGGGTCGGGTGGCACCTTC. Residues: CAWSQTGSGGTF.

V is TRBV5-1 and J is TRBJ1-1; TRBD1 agrees at 9 bases. The CDR3 totals 14 residues. Germline loops: CDR1 SGHRS, CDR2 YFSETQ. J lost 6 bases, V lost 5 bases, and 8 bases had no gene match. The CDR3 coding sequence is TGCGCCAGCAGAGGACAGGGGATTACCGCTGAAGCTTTCTTT. Translated: CASRGQGITAEAFF. The full variable domain, completed using reference TRBV5-1 and TRBJ1-1, is KAGVTQTPRYLIKTRGQQVTLSCSPISGHRSVSWYQQTPGQGLQFLFEYFSETQRNKGNFPGRFSGRQFSNSRSEMNVSTLELGDSALYLCASRGQGITAEAFFGQGTRLTVV.

The DNA for the CDR3 is TGTGCCAGCAGCTTGGAAGGTTCGACAACCTCCTATAATTCACCCCTCCACTTT. Its translation is CASSLEGSTTSYNSPLHF. The chain combines TRBV5-5 with TRBJ1-6; no clear D gene. The CDR3 extends over 18 amino acids. The V gene lost 0 bases and the J gene lost 0 bases, with 13 bases spanning the gap. From germline, CDR1 is SGHKS and CDR2 YYEKEE (reference sequence).

The gene calls are TRBV7-8 and TRBJ2-2, with D possibly TRBD2 on 6 matching bases. CDR3 length equals 15 residues. V was trimmed by 7 bases and J by 6 bases, leaving 18 bases between them. Germline V gene sequence: CDR1 SGHVS, CDR2 FQNEAQ. CDR3 region: CASTGRGIGSGELFF. The CDR3 nucleotides are TGTGCCAGCACCGGGCGGGGCATCGGCTCCGGGGAGCTGTTTTTT.

The chain carries TRBV5-1 and TRBJ1-1; D uncertain. Trimming removed 0 bases at V and 4 bases at J, with 13 bases between. CDR1 is SGHRS, CDR2 YFSETQ, per germline. The CDR3 length is 15 residues. CDR3 sequence: CASSLDARVPTEAFF. The CDR3 DNA reads as TGCGCCAGCAGCTTGGACGCCCGGGTTCCCACTGAAGCTTTCTTT.

The chain uses TRBV30 and TRBJ1-4, with unresolved D. Trimming removed 2 bases at V and 0 bases at J, with 7 bases between. The length of the CDR3 is 14 residues. The V gene's germline CDR1 is GTSNPN and CDR2 SVGIG (reference sequence). The chain's CDR3 is CAWSPPATNEKLFF. The CDR3 DNA is TGTGCCTGGAGTCCCCCCGCAACTAATGAAAAACTGTTTTTT.

The J gene is TRBJ1-1, the V gene TRBV19; no clear D gene. V was trimmed by 6 bases and J by 5 bases, leaving 13 bases between them. In germline, CDR1 is LNHDA, CDR2 SQIVND (reference sequence). The CDR3 is 13 residues long. The CDR3 DNA follows: TGTGCCAGTAGCGTAGCGGGTCAGACTGAAGCTTTCTTT. Translating it yields CASSVAGQTEAFF.

The sample holds one count of this clone. This CDR3 reads CAISLAGGETQYF. The CDR3 nucleotides read TGTGCCATTTCGCTCGCGGGAGGTGAGACCCAGTACTTC. The rearrangement joins TRBV24-1 to TRBJ2-5; 8 nucleotides line up with TRBD2. V was pared by 11 bases and J by 5 bases, with 9 bases of the junction left unmatched. This CDR3 has 13 amino acids. Germline V gene data show CDR1 as KGHDR and CDR2 as SFDVKD.

This chain connects TRBV19 to TRBJ1-3, with D possibly matching TRBD1 (6 bases). Trimming left V 11 bases short and J 4 bases short, with 18 bases between. The CDR3 is made up of 14 amino acids. CDR1 and CDR2 (germline): LNHDA, SQIVND (reference sequence). The CDR3 nucleotides are TGTGCCTCCAATCGGGGGGCGACGGGAAACACCATATATTTT. The encoded protein is CASNRGATGNTIYF. The entire variable domain, with the rest obtained from reference TRBV19 and TRBJ1-3, is as follows: DGGITQSPKYLFRKEGQNVTLSCEQNLNHDAMYWYRQDPGQGLRLIYYSQIVNDFQKGDIAEGYSVSREKKESFPLTVTSAQKNPTAFYLCASNRGATGNTIYFGEGSWLTVV.

The V call is TRBV24-1, the J call TRBJ2-2; TRBD2 aligns across 7 bases. The V gene end was trimmed by 6 bases and the J gene end by 5 bases; junction bases not matched to a gene: 2. This CDR3 spans 13 amino acids. In germline, CDR1 is KGHDR, CDR2 SFDVKD. In DNA form, the CDR3 reads TGTGCCACCAGTTTGCGGGGGACCGGGGAGCTGTTTTTT. It specifies CATSLRGTGELFF.

This chain uses TRBV2 with TRBJ1-2, with 9 bases lining up with TRBD1. J gave up 2 bases and V 9 bases, and 4 bases lay outside the gene matches. The CDR3 consists of 13 residues. Germline V gene sequence: CDR1 SNHLY, CDR2 FYNNEI. The CDR3 loop is CASTGQGNYGYTF. The CDR3 region has the DNA TGTGCCAGTACCGGACAGGGGAACTATGGCTACACCTTC. Using reference TRBV2 and TRBJ1-2 for the parts outside the CDR3, the full variable domain is EPEVTQTPSHQVTQMGQEVILRCVPISNHLYFYWYRQILGQKVEFLVSFYNNEISEKSEIFDDQFSVERPDGSNFTLKIRSTKLEDSAMYFCASTGQGNYGYTFGSGTRLTVV.

The chain carries TRBV10-3 and TRBJ2-3; weak D call: TRBD2 (6 bases). V was pared by 6 bases and J by 4 bases, with 17 bases between. Germline V gene sequence: CDR1 ENHRY, CDR2 SYGVKD. This CDR3 is 15 amino acids long. CDR3 residues: CAISETRVGSDTQYF. The CDR3 coding sequence is TGTGCCATCAGCGAGACTAGAGTCGGCTCAGATACGCAGTATTTT.

The chain combines TRBV27 with TRBJ1-5, with D uncertain. The V end lost 6 bases, the J end lost 9 bases, and 18 bases lay between the germline ends. The CDR3 spans 14 residues. CDR1 and CDR2 (germline): MNHEY, SMNVEV (reference sequence). CDR3 residues: CASRRDPFAGPQHF. In nucleotides, the CDR3 is TGTGCCAGCAGAAGAGACCCCTTTGCGGGGCCCCAGCATTTT.

The chain employs TRBV24-1 and TRBJ2-1; 12 positions match TRBD2. Per germline, CDR1 KGHDR and CDR2 SFDVKD. The CDR3 consists of 14 residues. V trimming: 7 bases; J trimming: 7 bases; junction bases outside the gene matches: 4. The CDR3, as DNA: TGTGCCACCAGCTGGACTAGCGGGATAAATGAGCAGTTCTTC. Its translation is CATSWTSGINEQFF.